A selection of T cell receptor beta chains follows, all from one sample in a study of Ad26.COV2.S vaccination and SARS-CoV-2 variants. Using immunoSEQ multiplex PCR, the repertoire was profiled, and TCRdb retains in-frame clones only, with some absent. The data contain 350,000 to 450,000 clones, approximately 91% of them seen just once; the ten biggest clones take up approximately 1.9%. Here the sequenced sample was peripheral blood, taken in a trial of Ad26.COV2.S vaccine versus placebo. The receptor set was obtained from a person between 18 and 65 years old who received the Ad26.COV2.S COVID-19 vaccine or a placebo. Both conserved end residues are part of each CDR3. D genes are given only for firm matches. Some rows mark clone size as missing; the rest say once, few, many or name a class of expanded clone.

abundance,j_gene,d_gene,v_gene,CDR3aa,CDR3nt
-,TRBJ1-5,-,TRBV29-1,CSPPFRVVHQPQHF,TGCAGCCCCCCGTTCCGCGTTGTCCATCAGCCCCAGCATTTT
-,TRBJ2-7,TRBD1,TRBV25-1,CASVRTGSSYEQYF,TGTGCCAGCGTACGGACAGGGAGCTCCTACGAGCAGTACTTC
-,TRBJ2-6,-,TRBV27,CASSFDGSGANVLTF,TGTGCCAGCAGTTTTGATGGCTCTGGGGCCAACGTCCTGACTTTC
-,TRBJ2-6,TRBD2,TRBV14,CASSQDLRLAGGSGANVLTF,TGTGCCAGCAGCCAAGATCTGAGGCTAGCGGGGGGCTCTGGGGCCAACGTCCTGACTTTC
-,TRBJ2-3,TRBD1,TRBV6-5,CASSYSDRAPDTQYF,TGTGCCAGCAGTTACTCAGACAGGGCCCCCGATACGCAGTATTTT
few,TRBJ1-1,-,TRBV14,CASSHRALGTEAFF,TGTGCCAGCAGCCATCGGGCTCTGGGCACTGAAGCTTTCTTT
-,TRBJ2-1,TRBD2,TRBV5-1,CASSLGGSGSSYNEQFF,TGCGCCAGCAGCTTGGGGGGTAGCGGGAGCTCCTACAATGAGCAGTTCTTC
-,TRBJ2-3,TRBD2,TRBV28,CASSLLGTSGNTQYF,TGTGCCAGCAGTTTACTCGGGACTAGCGGAAATACGCAGTATTTT
-,TRBJ2-7,TRBD1,TRBV6-5,CASRRQGARGREQYF,TGTGCCAGCAGGCGCCAGGGGGCGCGGGGACGCGAGCAGTACTTC
-,TRBJ2-7,-,TRBV28,CASSLSPDWTPYEQYF,TGTGCCAGCAGTTTATCCCCGGACTGGACCCCCTACGAGCAGTACTTC
once,TRBJ2-7,TRBD2,TRBV5-1,CASTLLLAAYTYEQYF,TGCGCCAGCACCCTATTACTAGCGGCCTACACCTACGAGCAGTACTTC